The clone carrying this T cell receptor beta chain was counted only a few times. Living in roughly 23 US areas, the participants were between 18 and 89 years of age. Each participant's cohort was designated according to participant-reported clinical history. The sample originates from a study of blood T cell repertoires in COVID-19. Study-level information: Sample material is recorded as cDNA or gDNA derived from T cells, B-cell-depleted T cells, or PBMCs.

The method was immunoSEQ multiplex PCR; TCRdb's version includes in-frame clones alone and lacks a portion of them. The sample records over 350,000 clones, about 85% being singletons. Germline CDR1 reads MNHEY; CDR2 reads SMNVEV (reference sequence). The trim removed 4 bases at V and 6 bases at J, leaving 6 bases unmatched. This CDR3 comprises 13 residues. This clonotype was sampled from a woman younger than 35 with acute COVID-19. The sequenced sample was PBMCs or T cells enriched from blood (not recorded which). The chain employs TRBV27 and TRBJ2-7; 7 bases line up with TRBD1. CDR3 amino acids: CASSSAQGSEQYF. CDR3 sequence (DNA): TGTGCCAGCAGTTCGGCACAGGGGAGCGAGCAGTACTTC.